This entry describes one TCR beta chain. The antigen it binds to is not known. Per-nucleotide qualities are absent, and no much larger clonotype sits a single base away. After 10 to 11 days of culture, CD4+ T cells were isolated with the EasySep CD4+ T cell isolation kit. Negative nucleocapsid antibody results before and after vaccination confirmed that the healthy vaccine recipients had no prior SARS-CoV-2 infection. Half of the culture medium was replaced with fresh IL-2-containing medium on days 3 and 7. Each peptide stimulation condition was cultured in triplicate wells unless otherwise noted. Using Ficoll-Paque Plus gradient centrifugation, PBMC were separated from whole blood and then either used fresh or cryopreserved at -140C. The QIAamp micro DNA kit was used to extract genomic DNA from the cultured CD4+ T cells. The data belong to a study of vaccination effects on CD4 cells after COVID-19 (dated by TCRdb to 2021 to 2024). Looking at the study overall: In the ViraFEST assay, PBMC were stimulated with viral peptide pools, and TCR sequencing was then used to find antigen-specific CD4+ T cell clonotypes based on their expansion. A total of 10 COVID-19 convalescent patients and a few SARS-CoV-2-naive healthy vaccine recipients were included in the full study. Cultures from other donors in the study were sequenced with the Oncomine TCR Beta short-read assay on an Illumina iSeq 100. Each well held roughly 2.2 million PBMC cultured in IMDM containing roughly 5.1% human AB serum, 8.5 to 10 IU/ml IL-2 and gentamicin, along with around 11 ug/ml peptides. The study compared SARS-CoV-2 spike-specific CD4+ TCR repertoires before and after mRNA vaccination in COVID-19 convalescent patients and infection-naive vaccine recipients. Each participant received two doses of an mRNA SARS-CoV-2 vaccine, either BNT162b2 or mRNA-1273. What the research found in general, with its limitations: Marked clonal contraction was observed in both infection-induced and vaccine-induced clones at late post-vaccination timepoints, consistent with waning T cell responses. Limitations of the study were the small number of convalescent patients and the absence of early post-infection timepoints. In healthy vaccine recipients, vaccine-induced clones were almost all SARS-CoV-2 mono-reactive, with only 1 of 255 being cross-reactive with common cold coronaviruses.

Receptor libraries were prepared by the immunoSEQ multiplex PCR assay. TCR beta CDR3 sequencing was performed on DNA from the cultured, isolated CD4+ T cells. In the paper's pipeline: The analysis removed non-productive TCR sequences, trimmed reads to the CDR3 region, and retained only CDR3s that were 7 or more amino acids long. Antigen-specific clonotypes were identified with the MANAFEST web app by comparing expansion in peptide wells against reference cultures. For clones to be considered positive, expansion at FDR<0.05 versus reference and all other wells, an odds ratio above 5, and a frequency above 0.1% in two replicate wells were required. Clonotypes significantly expanded in SARS-CoV-2 spike wells and in at least one common cold coronavirus spike condition were defined as cross-reactive. Using the stringdist R package, CDR3 similarity was measured by Levenshtein distance, and unrooted trees were constructed with ape in R 3.6.1. As stored in TCRdb, this immuneACCESS dataset retains in-frame rearrangements with V and J assigned. A fraction of the clones does not appear; measured against another copy, unresolved V genes explain less than half of the discrepancy, and the remainder lacks a known reason. The V and J calls and clone size are taken from that table; D and trimming were inferred from the DNA. Across this sample there are 40,000 or so clones, with 60% to 75% seen only once. The ten top clones hold less than 3.5% of the sample.

V and J are trimmed by 5 bases and 3 bases, and the gene matches miss 12 bases of the junction. The CDR1 and CDR2 encoded by the germline V gene (reference sequence) are LNHDA and SQIVND. The CDR3 goes from the cysteine to the phenylalanine over 16 residues. Only the CDR3 DNA stays, 48 bases, in frame from base 1. This sequence uses TRBV19 and TRBJ1-1; 7 junctional bases match TRBD1. The source material was CD4+ T cells from PBMCs cultured without peptide, sampled before COVID-19 vaccination. This receptor was obtained from a human donor who received a COVID-19 vaccine. The CDR3 corresponds to CASSPRQGGGDTEAFF. The DNA reads as follows: TGTGCCAGTAGTCCCAGACAGGGAGGAGGAGACACTGAAGCTTTCTTT.